These 17 T cell receptor beta chains came from one sample sequenced in a study of blood T cells in healthy people across ages. Through a sample-barcoded 5' primer and a J-beta primer mix, a second PCR was run for about 7 to 12 cycles. TCRdb processed the 5' RACE reads anew with MiXCR; each CDR3 protein has one entry. The data show around 990,000 distinct CDR3 sequences, 25% seen once. The sample was also reused in another study, on T cells of mothers and their children.

Sequenced material: blood. The receptors here all came from a girl aged 2 to 9 in good health.

The chain employs TRBV12-3 or TRBV12-4 and TRBJ2-1, with D unclear. This CDR3 region has 12 residues. The ends were cut back, 4 bases at V and 7 bases at J, with 8 bases in the middle. CDR3 bases: TGTGCCAGCAGTTCTGGTATTAATGAGCAGTTCTTC. This encodes CASSSGINEQFF.

The CDR3 protein is CASTASTHQETQYF. CDR3 DNA sequence: TGTGCCAGCACCGCCAGCACACATCAAGAGACCCAGTACTTC. The chain is built from TRBV7-9 and TRBJ2-5; no clear D. The length of the CDR3 is 14 residues. CDR1 SEHNR and CDR2 FQNEAQ come from the germline V gene (reference sequence). With 7 bases removed from V and 2 bases from J, the gap between germline ends came to 14 bases.

The V call is TRBV5-1, the J call TRBJ1-2; no clear D gene. This CDR3 spans 12 amino acids. Germline V gives CDR1 SGHRS, CDR2 YFSETQ. V was pared by 0 bases and J by 6 bases, with 6 bases between. The CDR3 DNA sequence: TGCGCCAGCAGCTTGGATTGGGATGGCTACACCTTC. Its translation: CASSLDWDGYTF.

This clonotype was observed a handful of times. The V gene is TRBV7-9, the J gene TRBJ2-2; D is unresolved. This CDR3 region has 16 residues. Trimming took off 5 bases at V and 8 bases at J, with 21 bases between the two ends. Per the germline V gene, CDR1 is SEHNR and CDR2 is FQNEAQ (reference sequence). The CDR3 protein is CASSPRAQMFEGELFF. The DNA of the CDR3 is TGTGCCAGCAGCCCCCGGGCCCAGATGTTTGAGGGGGAGCTGTTTTTT.

This clonotype turned up a few times. The chain carries TRBV3-1 and TRBJ2-3; possibly TRBD1 or TRBD2 for D (6 bases each). The germline V and J ends were trimmed by 7 bases and 6 bases, with 14 bases remaining between them. The CDR3 length is 13 residues. CDR1 is LGHDT, CDR2 YNNKEL, per germline (reference sequence). This CDR3 is CASTYSGADTQYF. The DNA of the CDR3 is TGTGCCAGCACCTATTCGGGGGCGGATACGCAGTATTTT.

CDR3 in amino acids: CASSTPGRAGTDTQYF. CDR3 bases: TGTGCCAGCAGTACGCCGGGCCGCGCGGGGACAGATACGCAGTATTTT. The chain recombines TRBV6-1 with TRBJ2-3; D is possibly TRBD2 (6 bases). From germline, CDR1 is MNHNS and CDR2 SASEGT. CDR3 length equals 16 residues. Trimming removed 5 bases at V and 3 bases at J, with 18 bases between.

This clonotype came up a few times. This chain links TRBV28 with TRBJ2-2; TRBD2 matches 9 bases. In germline, CDR1 is MDHEN, CDR2 SYDVKM. The length of the CDR3 is 17 residues. V lost 8 bases, J lost 0 bases, and 10 bases stayed unmatched. As DNA, the CDR3 is TGTGCCAGCCTTAGGAAGCGGGAGGAATCGAACACCGGGGAGCTGTTTTTT. It codes for CASLRKREESNTGELFF.

This chain uses TRBV10-3 with TRBJ2-6, with unresolved D. Germline lookup yields CDR1 ENHRY and CDR2 SYGVKD. Trimming cost V 6 bases and J 0 bases, with 6 bases left between them. The CDR3 is 14 residues long. This chain's CDR3 is CAISQSSGANVLTF. CDR3 DNA: TGTGCCATCAGCCAGAGCTCTGGGGCCAACGTCCTGACTTTC.

This chain joins TRBV25-1 and TRBJ2-1, with D uncertain. Trimming shortened V by 0 bases and J by 4 bases, and 13 bases separated the two germline ends. Germline V gene data show CDR1 as MGHDK and CDR2 as SYGVNS. This CDR3 contains 16 residues. The CDR3 DNA reads as TGTGCCAGCAGTGAATACTTCCCGGAGCCTTACAATGAGCAGTTCTTC. This translates into CASSEYFPEPYNEQFF.

This clonotype was seen a few times. J is TRBJ2-1 and V is TRBV25-1; TRBD1 matches 7 bases. The CDR3 is made up of 15 amino acids. V shed 1 base, J shed 4 bases, and the junction held 4 bases outside the gene matches. The germline V gene encodes CDR1 MGHDK and CDR2 SYGVNS. The CDR3 DNA reads TGTGCCAGCAGTGAATTTAAGGGGGCATACAATGAGCAGTTCTTC. Translating gives CASSEFKGAYNEQFF. Combining the CDR3 with reference TRBV25-1 and TRBJ2-1 gives the whole variable domain EADIYQTPRYLVIGTGKKITLECSQTMGHDKMYWYQQDPGMELHLIHYSYGVNSTEKGDLSSESTVSRIRTEHFPLTLESARPSHTSQYLCASSEFKGAYNEQFFGPGTRLTVL.

CDR3 nucleotide sequence: TGTGCCAGCAGTTTCTTCTTTAAGGGCCCCCTCCAAGAGACCCAGTACTTC. Amino acid sequence: CASSFFFKGPLQETQYF. The V gene is TRBV28, the J gene TRBJ2-5; D unclear. Trimming removed 3 bases from V and 1 base from J, with 18 bases in between. The CDR3 contains 17 residues. Germline CDR1 reads MDHEN; CDR2 reads SYDVKM.

This clonotype showed up just a few times. The chain links TRBV6-5 to TRBJ2-7; 7 nucleotides align to TRBD1. The CDR3 runs 13 residues. Germline lookup yields CDR1 MNHEY and CDR2 SVGAGI. Germline trimming cut 5 bases from V and 6 bases from J; bases unmatched to any gene: 7. The CDR3 reads CASSRDSLSEQYF. CDR3 nucleotides: TGTGCCAGCAGTCGGGACAGTCTTTCCGAGCAGTACTTC.

There are many counts of this clonotype. This rearrangement joins TRBV9 to TRBJ2-3, with 8 positions matching TRBD2. Germline V gene data show CDR1 as SGDLS and CDR2 as YYNGEE. This CDR3 is built from 16 residues. Losses at the gene ends were 0 bases for V and 2 bases for J; bases not matched to a gene: 5. The CDR3 bases are TGTGCCAGCAGCGTAGGGGCGGGAGGTCTCACAGATACGCAGTATTTT. Translation gives CASSVGAGGLTDTQYF.

This clonotype was observed a handful of times. The chain links TRBV29-1 to TRBJ2-1; TRBD1 matches at 7 bases. Germline CDR1 and CDR2: SQVTM and ANQGSEA. The CDR3 totals 14 residues. The V segment lost 7 bases and the J segment 4 bases; nucleotides outside the gene matches: 10. CDR3 region: CSARPGQFYNEQFF. The CDR3 nucleotides are TGCAGCGCAAGACCGGGACAGTTTTACAATGAGCAGTTCTTC.

The chain couples TRBV4-1 to TRBJ2-1; weak D call: TRBD2 (6 bases). This CDR3 spans 13 amino acids. The V gene's germline CDR1 is MGHRA and CDR2 YSYEKL. V was pared by 1 base and J by 15 bases, with 16 bases between. CDR3 nucleotides: TGCGCCAGCAGCCAAGGAATGGAGGGACGGTGGTTCTTC. Its translation is CASSQGMEGRWFF.

This clonotype was observed a handful of times. This sequence may be a read error, since a much larger clone differs from it by one base. The rearrangement joins TRBV20-1 to TRBJ2-7; maybe TRBD2 (5 bases). The germline gives CDR1 DFQATT, CDR2 SNEGSKA (reference sequence). V shed 0 bases and J shed 2 bases, with 17 bases lying between them. The length of the CDR3 is 16 residues. CDR3 coding DNA: TGCAGTGCTAGAGATCAAGAGCGCGGGCTAGCCTACGAGCAGTACTTC. This encodes CSARDQERGLAYEQYF.

The chain combines TRBV7-2 with TRBJ2-3, with 11 nucleotides matching TRBD2. The CDR3 length is 15 residues. Germline V CDR1 and CDR2: SGHTA, FQGNSA. V lost 5 bases to trimming and J lost 2 bases; unmatched junction nucleotides: 3. The chain's CDR3 is CASSQTSGITDTQYF. The CDR3 nucleotides read TGTGCCAGCAGCCAGACTAGCGGGATCACAGATACGCAGTATTTT.